This TCR beta chain was identified in a study of cytomegalovirus exposure and HLA in healthy donors. CDR1 and CDR2 from the germline V gene are SGHDT and YYEEEE. CDR3 size: 15 residues. V lost 4 bases to trimming and J lost 3 bases, with 16 bases between them. 13 Jbeta primers and 60 Vbeta primers were used for the PCR. Using immunoSEQ multiplex PCR, the repertoire was profiled, and TCRdb retains in-frame clones only, with some absent. The sample has 150,000 to 160,000 clones, approximately 69% seen once. The specimen sequenced was PBMCs. The chain couples TRBV5-6 to TRBJ1-1, with D maybe TRBD1 (5 bases). The TCR originated in a man aged 25-45 years in good health and CMV-seronegative. CDR3 DNA sequence: TGTGCCAGCAGCACTGGCGTGTCGGGGGACACTGAAGCTTTCTTT. Translation: CASSTGVSGDTEAFF. Looking up the rest from reference TRBV5-6 and TRBJ1-1 gives the full variable domain: DAGVTQSPTHLIKTRGQQVTLRCSPKSGHDTVSWYQQALGQGPQFIFQYYEEEERQRGNFPDRFSGHQFPNYSSELNVNALLLGDSALYLCASSTGVSGDTEAFFGQGTRLTVV.